The 3 T cell receptor beta chains below come from one sample, sequenced in a study of shared clonotypes between healthy human individuals. Data came from immunoSEQ multiplex PCR; TCRdb stores just in-frame clones and leaves some out. The sample shows around 1,100,000 clones, around 77% of them seen only once. The sample was memory CD4+ T cells from PBMCs. The subset: CD45RA-negative fraction. These receptors were taken from a man between 18 and 35 years old in good health. Some clones in this sample may be carry-over from other donors' samples.

The chain uses TRBV5-1 and TRBJ2-3, with no clear D. The V and J ends lost 1 base and 0 bases respectively, with 9 bases between them. CDR1 and CDR2 from the germline V gene are SGHRS and YFSETQ. This CDR3 is 15 amino acids long. CDR3 residues: CASSLQQLSTDTQYF. The CDR3 DNA follows: TGCGCCAGCAGCTTGCAACAGCTGAGCACAGATACGCAGTATTTT.

The rearrangement uses TRBV7-6 and TRBJ1-2; a possible D gene is TRBD1 (5 bases). V was cut by 2 bases and J by 4 bases, with 14 bases left in between. The CDR3 has 15 amino acids. Germline V gene sequence: CDR1 SGHVS, CDR2 FNYEAQ. CDR3: CASSLSGGISYGYTF. The CDR3, as DNA: TGTGCCAGCAGCTTATCTGGGGGTATAAGCTATGGCTACACCTTC.

The chain uses TRBV7-7 and TRBJ2-2, with D unclear. Trimming cost V 4 bases and J 0 bases, with 9 bases left between them. Germline V lookup: CDR1 SSHAT, CDR2 FNYEAQ (reference sequence). The CDR3 contains 15 residues. The CDR3 region is CASSSTYANTGELFF. CDR3 in DNA: TGTGCCAGCAGCTCGACTTACGCGAACACCGGGGAGCTGTTTTTT. Drawing the rest from reference TRBV7-7 and TRBJ2-2, the complete variable domain is GAGVSQSPRYKVTKRGQDVTLRCDPISSHATLYWYQQALGQGPEFLTYFNYEAQPDKSGLPSDRFSAERPEGSISTLTIQRTEQRDSAMYRCASSSTYANTGELFFGEGSRLTVL.